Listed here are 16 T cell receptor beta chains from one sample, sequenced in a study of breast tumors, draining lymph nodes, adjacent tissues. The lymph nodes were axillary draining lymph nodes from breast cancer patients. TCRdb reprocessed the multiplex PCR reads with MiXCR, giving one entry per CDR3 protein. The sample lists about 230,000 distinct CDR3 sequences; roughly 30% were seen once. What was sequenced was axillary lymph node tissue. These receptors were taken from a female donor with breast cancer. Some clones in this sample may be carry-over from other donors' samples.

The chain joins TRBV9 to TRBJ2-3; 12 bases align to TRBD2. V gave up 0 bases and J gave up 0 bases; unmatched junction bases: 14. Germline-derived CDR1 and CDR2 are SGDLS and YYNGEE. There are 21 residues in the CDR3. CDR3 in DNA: TGTGCCAGCAGCGTAGGGTCTAGCGGGAGGGCCCGTACTTCTAGCACAGATACGCAGTATTTT. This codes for CASSVGSSGRARTSSTDTQYF.

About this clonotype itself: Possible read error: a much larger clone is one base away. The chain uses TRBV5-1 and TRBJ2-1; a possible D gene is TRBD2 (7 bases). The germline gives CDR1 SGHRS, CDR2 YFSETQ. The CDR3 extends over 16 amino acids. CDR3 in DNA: TGCGCCAGCGGCTTGAGGGGGAGGGACTCCTACAATGAGCAGTTCTTC. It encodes CASGLRGRDSYNEQFF.

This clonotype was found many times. In nucleotides, the CDR3 is TGTGCCAGCAGCGTAACAGGGGGTTATGGCAATCAGCCCCAGCATTTT. Translating gives CASSVTGGYGNQPQHF. The chain uses TRBV5-8 and TRBJ1-5; 8 bases match TRBD1. The germline CDR1 and CDR2 sequences are SGHTS and YDEGEE. CDR3 length equals 16 residues. J lost 2 bases, V lost 4 bases, and 8 bases had no gene match. Combining the CDR3 with reference TRBV5-8 and TRBJ1-5 gives the whole variable domain EAGVTQSPTHLIKTRGQQATLRCSPISGHTSVYWYQQALGLGLQFLLWYDEGEERNRGNFPPRFSGRQFPNYSSELNVNALELEDSALYLCASSVTGGYGNQPQHFGDGTRLSIL.

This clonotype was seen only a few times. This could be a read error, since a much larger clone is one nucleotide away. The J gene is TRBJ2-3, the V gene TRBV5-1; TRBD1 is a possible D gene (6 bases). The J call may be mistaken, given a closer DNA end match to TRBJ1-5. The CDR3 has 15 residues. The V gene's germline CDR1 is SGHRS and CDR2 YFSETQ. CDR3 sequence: CASSLQGRYTDTQHF. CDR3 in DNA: TGCGCCAGCAGCCTACAGGGCCGCTACACAGATACGCAGCATTTT.

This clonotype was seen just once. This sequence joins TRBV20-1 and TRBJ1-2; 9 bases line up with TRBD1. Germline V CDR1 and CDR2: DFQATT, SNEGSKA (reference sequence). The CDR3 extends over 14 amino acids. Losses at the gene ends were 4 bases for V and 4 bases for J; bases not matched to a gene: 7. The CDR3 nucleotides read TGCAGTGCTAAGACCGGGACAGGGTTCTATGGCTACACCTTC. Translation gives CSAKTGTGFYGYTF.

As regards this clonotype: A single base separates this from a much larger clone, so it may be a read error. The DNA of the CDR3 is TGTGCCAGTAGTCGAGGACAGGTGTGCAATGAGCAGTTCTTC. It translates to CASSRGQVCNEQFF. The V and J genes are TRBV19 and TRBJ2-1, with 7 nucleotides matching TRBD1. Germline V gives CDR1 LNHDA, CDR2 SQIVND (reference sequence). V lost 5 bases to trimming and J lost 6 bases; unmatched junction nucleotides: 7. The CDR3 sequence is 14 residues long.

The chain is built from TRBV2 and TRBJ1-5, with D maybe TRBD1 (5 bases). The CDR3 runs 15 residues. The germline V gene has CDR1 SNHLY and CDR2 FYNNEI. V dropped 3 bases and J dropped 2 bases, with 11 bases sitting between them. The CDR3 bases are TGTGCCAGCAGTGACGCGGGGGTTGGCAATCAGCCCCAGCATTTT. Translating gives CASSDAGVGNQPQHF.

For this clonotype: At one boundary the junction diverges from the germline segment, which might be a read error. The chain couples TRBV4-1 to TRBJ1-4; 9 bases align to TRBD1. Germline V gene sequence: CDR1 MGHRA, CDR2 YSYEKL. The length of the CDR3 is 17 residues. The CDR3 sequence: CASSQVGSGTGFEKLFF. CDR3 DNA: TGTGCCAGCAGCCAAGTTGGGTCGGGGACAGGGTTCGAAAAACTGTTTTTT.

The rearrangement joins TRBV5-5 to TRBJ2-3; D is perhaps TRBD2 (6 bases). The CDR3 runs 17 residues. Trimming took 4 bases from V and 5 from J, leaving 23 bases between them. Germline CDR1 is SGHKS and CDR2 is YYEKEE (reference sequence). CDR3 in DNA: TGTGCCAGCAGCAAGGAGGGACGGCGATCGAGGATAGATACGCAGTATTTT. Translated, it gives CASSKEGRRSRIDTQYF.

CDR3: CASSSAPGQGHTGELFF. The CDR3 DNA is TGTGCCAGCAGTTCGGCCCCGGGACAGGGTCATACCGGGGAGCTGTTTTTT. This chain connects TRBV28 to TRBJ2-2; the match to TRBD1 covers 9 bases. The V and J ends lost 4 bases and 5 bases, in that order; junction bases with no gene match: 11. The CDR3 has 17 amino acids. Germline V gives CDR1 MDHEN, CDR2 SYDVKM.

In nucleotides, the CDR3 is TGTGCCAGCAGCTTAGACGGGAGAGCAGATACGCAGTATTTT. Protein product: CASSLDGRADTQYF. V is TRBV7-3 and J is TRBJ2-3, with D possibly TRBD2 on 6 matching bases. This CDR3 is built from 14 residues. V was trimmed by 2 bases and J by 4 bases, leaving 10 bases between them. Germline values: CDR1 SGHTA, CDR2 FQGTGA.

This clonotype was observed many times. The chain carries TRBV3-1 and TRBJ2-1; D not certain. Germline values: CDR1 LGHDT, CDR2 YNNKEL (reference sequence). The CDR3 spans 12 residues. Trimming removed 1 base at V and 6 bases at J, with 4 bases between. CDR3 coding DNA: TGTGCCAGCAGCCAAGCAGGCAATGAGCAGTTCTTC. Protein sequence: CASSQAGNEQFF.

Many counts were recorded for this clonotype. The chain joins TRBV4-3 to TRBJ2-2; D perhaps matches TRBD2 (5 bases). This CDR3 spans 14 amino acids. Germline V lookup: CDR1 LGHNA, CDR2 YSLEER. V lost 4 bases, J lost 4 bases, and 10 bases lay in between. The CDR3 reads CASSRGRVTGELFF. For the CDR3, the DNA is TGCGCCAGCAGCCGAGGGAGAGTCACCGGGGAGCTGTTTTTT.

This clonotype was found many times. The CDR3 DNA is TGCGCCAGCAGCCAAGATATTGCGACAGCTACCTACGAGCAGTACTTC. Its protein product is CASSQDIATATYEQYF. The V and J genes are TRBV4-1 and TRBJ2-7; D perhaps matches TRBD1 (5 bases). V was trimmed by 0 bases and J by 2 bases, leaving 14 bases between them. The germline V gene has CDR1 MGHRA and CDR2 YSYEKL. This CDR3 spans 16 amino acids.

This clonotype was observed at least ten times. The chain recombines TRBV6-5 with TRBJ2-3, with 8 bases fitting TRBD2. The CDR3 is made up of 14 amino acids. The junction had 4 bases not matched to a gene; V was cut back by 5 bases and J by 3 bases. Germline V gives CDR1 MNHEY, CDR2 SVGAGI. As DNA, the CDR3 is TGTGCCAGCAGTGAGCGGGAGATAACAGATACGCAGTATTTT. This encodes CASSEREITDTQYF.

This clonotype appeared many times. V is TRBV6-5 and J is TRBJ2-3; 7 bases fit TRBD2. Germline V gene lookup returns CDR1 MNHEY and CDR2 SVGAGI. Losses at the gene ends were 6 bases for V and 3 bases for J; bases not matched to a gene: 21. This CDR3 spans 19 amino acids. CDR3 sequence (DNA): TGTGCCAGCAGGCCCCGCGTTTTTTCGGCCGGGAGGTCGACAGATACGCAGTATTTT. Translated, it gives CASRPRVFSAGRSTDTQYF.